A selection of T cell receptor beta chains follows, all from one sample in a study of control samples from healthy donors and cancer patients. Profiling relied on immunoSEQ multiplex PCR, and the TCRdb table lists in-frame clones only, not all of them. The table has around 140,000 clones, 91% seen once. Sequenced sample: blood. All receptors derive from a man aged 18-30 years in good health. CDR3s include the opening cysteine and the closing phenylalanine or tryptophan. A D gene is named only where the DNA matches it firmly.

D	J	V	DNA	CDR3
.	TRBJ1-3	TRBV7-9	TGTGCCAGCAGCCTCGGACAGACCGGAAACACCATATATTTT	CASSLGQTGNTIYF
.	TRBJ1-1	TRBV4-1	TGCGCCAGCAGCCAAGTCCAGGGGAACACTGAAGCTTTCTTT	CASSQVQGNTEAFF
.	TRBJ1-1	TRBV6-5	TGTGCCAGCAGTTACTACGACAGTCCTAGGGCTTTCTTT	CASSYYDSPRAFF
.	TRBJ2-7	TRBV6-5	TGTGCCAGCAGTTACTCGGGGGGCAGATCCTACGAGCAGTACTTC	CASSYSGGRSYEQYF
.	TRBJ2-7	TRBV20-1	TGCAGTGCTAACGGGGGTTACGAGCAGTACTTC	CSANGGYEQYF
TRBD1	TRBJ2-7	TRBV5-1	TGCGCCAGCAGCTTGGAACCGGGACAGGGGGCTGTGCAGTACTTC	CASSLEPGQGAVQYF
.	TRBJ2-5	TRBV2	TGTGCCAGCAGTGGTAAAGAGACTCAAGAGACCCAGTACTTC	CASSGKETQETQYF
.	TRBJ1-1	TRBV27	TGTGCCAGCCTCCCCTTAGGAGGGACTGAAGCTTTCTTT	CASLPLGGTEAFF
.	TRBJ1-6	TRBV5-4	TGTGCCAGCAGCTTGTGGGGGGGGCAGGGGAGCTCACCCCTCCACTTT	CASSLWGGQGSSPLHF
.	TRBJ1-5	TRBV28	TGTGCCAGCAGTTTCGAGGCAGGGCGCCAGCCCCAGCATTTT	CASSFEAGRQPQHF
TRBD1	TRBJ1-4	TRBV7-6	TGTGCCAGCAGCGCCCGGACAGGCCGGGATGAAAAACTGTTTTTT	CASSARTGRDEKLFF
.	TRBJ1-2	TRBV6-5	TGTGCCAGCAGCCGACAGTTACTCTATGGCTACACCTTC	CASSRQLLYGYTF
.	TRBJ2-5	TRBV3-1/TRBV3-2	TGTGCCAGCAGCCAAGAGGGCTGGGATGAGACCCAGTACTTC	CASSQEGWDETQYF
TRBD1	TRBJ2-1	TRBV7-6	TGTGCCAGCAGTCATCGCCGGCTACAGGGGGCCGGAACGGGGGATGAGCAGTTCTTC	CASSHRRLQGAGTGDEQFF
.	TRBJ2-7	TRBV20-1	TGCAGTGCTAGAGACTACGAGCAGTACTTC	CSARDYEQYF
.	TRBJ2-3	TRBV4-1	TGCGCCAGCAGCCAAGAGACTCCACCGGATACGCAGTATTTT	CASSQETPPDTQYF
.	TRBJ2-3	TRBV4-1	TGCGCCAGCAGCCAAGCCGCGGGCTCCACAGATACGCAGTATTTT	CASSQAAGSTDTQYF
.	TRBJ2-5	TRBV5-4	TGTGCCAGCAGCTTGGAGAAAGGAACCTTTCAAGAGACCCAGTACTTC	CASSLEKGTFQETQYF
.	TRBJ1-2	TRBV4-1	TGCGCCAGCAGCCAACCCGGCGGACGGCAAGAGAACTATGGCTACACCTTC	CASSQPGGRQENYGYTF
.	TRBJ2-7	TRBV7-9	TGTGCCAGCAGCAAGACAAACGATCGGGATGGCGAGCAGTACTTC	CASSKTNDRDGEQYF
.	TRBJ2-4	TRBV7-9	TGTGCCAGCACCCTCGATCTAACGGGGCTAGCCAAAAACATTCAGTACTTC	CASTLDLTGLAKNIQYF
.	TRBJ2-5	TRBV6-5	TGTGCCAGCAACCGACAGCCCCAAGAGACCCAGTACTTC	CASNRQPQETQYF
.	TRBJ1-2	TRBV7-2	TGTGCCAGCAGCTCCTGGGGACAACTAGTTTCAAACTATGGCTACACCTTC	CASSSWGQLVSNYGYTF
TRBD2	TRBJ2-3	TRBV6-6	TGTGCCAGCAGTCCGGGACTAGCGGGGACCACAGATACGCAGTATTTT	CASSPGLAGTTDTQYF
.	TRBJ1-5	TRBV3-1/TRBV3-2	TGTGCCAGCAGCCTCAGCAGCAATCAGCCCCAGCATTTT	CASSLSSNQPQHF
.	TRBJ2-6	TRBV7-2	TGTGCCAGCAGCCCGGGGACGCCCGATAAACCTGGGGCCAACGTCCTGACTTTC	CASSPGTPDKPGANVLTF
.	TRBJ2-3	TRBV15	TGTGCCACCAGCAGGGGACAAACCACAGATACGCAGTATTTT	CATSRGQTTDTQYF